These T cell receptor beta chains were read from a single sample in a study of blood T cell repertoires in COVID-19. Only in-frame clones appear in the TCRdb table, and some are missing; sequencing was by immunoSEQ multiplex PCR. Counted here are under 250,000 clones, 80% to 85% occurring once; the ten biggest clones make up approximately 4.4%. The sample comprised peripheral blood. All receptors come from a man in his fifties or sixties with active or convalescent COVID-19. Each CDR3 is given with its conserved first and last residue. D genes are given only for firm matches. Some rows have no size entry. The others give once, few or many, or a class for an expanded clone.

>TRBJ2-3|18|NA|TRBD2|TRBV7-2
CASSLGLAGGGLTDTQYF
TGTGCCAGCAGCTTGGGACTAGCGGGGGGCGGACTCACAGATACGCAGTATTTT
>TRBJ1-3|13|NA|TRBD1|TRBV19
CASSPNRGHTIYF
TGTGCCAGTAGCCCGAACAGGGGACACACCATATATTTT
>TRBJ1-5|15|NA|NA|TRBV6-1
CASSENPGSNQPQHF
TGTGCCAGCAGTGAAAACCCAGGGAGCAATCAGCCCCAGCATTTT
>TRBJ2-5|14|once|NA|TRBV5-4
CASSPLTVQETQYF
TGTGCCAGCAGCCCCTTGACAGTGCAAGAGACCCAGTACTTC
>TRBJ1-6|14|once|TRBD1|TRBV6-1
CASSSGTGNSPLHF
TGTGCCAGCAGTTCCGGGACAGGGAATTCACCCCTCCACTTT
>TRBJ2-5|15|NA|TRBD1|TRBV11-2
CASSIDGTGQETQYF
TGTGCCAGCAGCATAGACGGGACAGGGCAAGAGACCCAGTACTTC
>TRBJ1-1|13|NA|NA|TRBV7-2
CASSLGEGTEAFF
TGTGCCAGCAGCTTGGGGGAGGGCACTGAAGCTTTCTTT
>TRBJ1-5|15|NA|TRBD1|TRBV5-4
CASRPGQGVGQPQHF
TGTGCCAGCAGGCCAGGACAGGGGGTAGGTCAGCCCCAGCATTTT
>TRBJ1-2|13|NA|NA|TRBV19
CASYHGGNYGYTF
TGTGCCAGTTACCACGGAGGAAACTATGGCTACACCTTC
>TRBJ2-7|15|NA|TRBD1|TRBV7-2
CASRPYGTGGDEQYF
TGTGCCAGCAGACCGTACGGGACAGGCGGGGACGAGCAGTACTTC
>TRBJ2-1|17|once|TRBD2|TRBV3-1/TRBV3-2
CASSQEGLGFTYNEQFF
TGTGCCAGCAGCCAAGAGGGACTAGGGTTTACCTACAATGAGCAGTTCTTC
>TRBJ1-4|14|NA|TRBD1|TRBV18
CASSPGTVQGKLFF
TGTGCCAGCTCACCAGGGACAGTTCAAGGAAAACTGTTTTTT
>TRBJ2-7|13|NA|NA|TRBV12-3/TRBV12-4
CASSLWSGDEQYF
TGTGCCAGCAGTTTATGGTCCGGGGACGAGCAGTACTTC
>TRBJ1-2|14|once|NA|TRBV5-3
CARSLGQHNYGYTF
TGTGCCAGAAGCTTGGGACAGCACAACTATGGCTACACCTTC
>TRBJ1-6|14|NA|TRBD1|TRBV2
CASSSGTGTSPLHF
TGTGCCAGCAGCTCCGGGACAGGGACTTCACCCCTCCACTTT
>TRBJ2-1|16|NA|NA|TRBV9
CASSDSFEESYNEQFF
TGTGCCAGCAGCGACTCTTTCGAGGAGTCCTACAATGAGCAGTTCTTC
>TRBJ2-5|14|NA|NA|TRBV14
CASSQEFDQETQYF
TGTGCCAGCAGCCAAGAATTCGACCAAGAGACCCAGTACTTC
>TRBJ1-2|16|NA|NA|TRBV25-1
CASSGEWGRSNYGYTF
TGTGCCAGCAGTGGAGAGTGGGGCCGTTCTAACTATGGCTACACCTTC
>TRBJ2-3|18|NA|TRBD2|TRBV18
CASSPLSGGAIRTDTQYF
TGTGCCAGCTCACCGCTTAGCGGGGGGGCCATACGGACAGATACGCAGTATTTT
>TRBJ1-2|15|NA|TRBD1|TRBV28
CASSSPTGTYIRYTF
TGTGCCAGCAGTTCCCCGACAGGGACGTATATTCGCTACACCTTC
>TRBJ1-1|14|few|NA|TRBV19
CASSSTGFNTEAFF
TGTGCCAGTAGTTCCACAGGGTTTAACACTGAAGCTTTCTTT
>TRBJ2-1|13|NA|NA|TRBV5-4
CALGYPTNNEQFF
TGTGCCCTAGGCTATCCCACCAACAATGAGCAGTTCTTC
>TRBJ1-2|15|NA|NA|TRBV28
CASSFPHGPNWGYTF
TGTGCCAGCAGTTTTCCCCATGGGCCTAACTGGGGCTACACCTTC
>TRBJ2-3|18|NA|NA|TRBV27
CASSPYSSPVTRTDTQYF
TGTGCCAGCAGTCCATACTCCTCCCCTGTTACTCGCACAGATACGCAGTATTTT
>TRBJ1-2|16|NA|NA|TRBV7-2
CASSLALGGASYGYTF
TGTGCCAGCAGCTTAGCGCTCGGGGGGGCCAGCTATGGCTACACCTTC
>TRBJ2-7|13|NA|NA|TRBV10-3
CAISEGRGHEQYF
TGTGCCATCAGTGAGGGGCGGGGCCACGAGCAGTACTTC
>TRBJ1-1|13|NA|NA|TRBV19
CASIPRGDTEAFF
TGTGCCAGTATTCCCCGAGGAGACACTGAAGCTTTCTTT
>TRBJ1-1|15|NA|NA|TRBV19
CASSPSQGLNTEAFF
TGTGCCAGTAGTCCATCCCAGGGACTTAACACTGAAGCTTTCTTT
>TRBJ1-2|14|few|TRBD1|TRBV30
CAWSVDRGDYGYTF
TGTGCCTGGAGTGTGGACAGGGGGGACTATGGCTACACCTTC
>TRBJ2-7|15|NA|TRBD1|TRBV27
CASKTGAAWSYEQYF
TGTGCCAGCAAGACAGGGGCGGCATGGTCCTACGAGCAGTACTTC
>TRBJ1-5|14|NA|NA|TRBV10-3
CAISSGLRNQPQHF
TGTGCCATCAGCTCGGGTCTCCGGAATCAGCCCCAGCATTTT